Sequencing of this T cell receptor (beta chain) was carried out in a study of blood T cell repertoires in COVID-19. Across the whole study: Donors in the United States, Italy and Spain gave samples during acute or convalescent COVID-19. From T cells, B-cell-depleted T cells, or PBMCs came the material, which was cDNA or gDNA.

Profiling relied on immunoSEQ multiplex PCR, and the TCRdb table lists in-frame clones only, not all of them. The data hold about 110,000 clones, with more than 70% observed a single time. After removal of 3 bases from V and 0 bases from J, the junction contained 5 bases not matched to a gene. Germline V gene data show CDR1 as SGHTA and CDR2 as FQGNSA. The CDR3 has 17 amino acids. The TCR was taken from a man aged 70-80 years with acute or convalescent COVID-19. The chain combines TRBV7-2 with TRBJ2-3, with TRBD2 matching over 11 bases. The sample taken for sequencing was peripheral blood. CDR3 nucleotide sequence: TGTGCCAGCAGCTTCTCGGGACTAGCGGTTAGCACAGATACGCAGTATTTT. Its translation is CASSFSGLAVSTDTQYF. The full variable domain, its missing parts supplied by reference TRBV7-2 and TRBJ2-3, is GAGVSQSPSNKVTEKGKDVELRCDPISGHTALYWYRQSLGQGLEFLIYFQGNSAPDKSGLPSDRFSAERTGGSVSTLTIQRTQQEDSAVYLCASSFSGLAVSTDTQYFGPGTRLTVL.